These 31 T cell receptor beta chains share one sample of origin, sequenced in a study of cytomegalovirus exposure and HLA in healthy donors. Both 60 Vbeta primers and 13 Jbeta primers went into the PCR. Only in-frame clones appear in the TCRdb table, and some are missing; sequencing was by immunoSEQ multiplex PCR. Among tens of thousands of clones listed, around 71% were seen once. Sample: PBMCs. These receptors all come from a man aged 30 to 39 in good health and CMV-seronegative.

The CDR3 protein is CASSLVRDTEAFF. CDR3 bases: TGTGCCAGCAGCTTGGTACGGGACACTGAAGCTTTCTTT. The rearrangement joins TRBV7-2 to TRBJ1-1; D is unclear. The germline V gene has CDR1 SGHTA and CDR2 FQGNSA. There are 13 residues in the CDR3. V was shortened by 3 bases and J by 3 bases, with 8 bases between the two germline ends.

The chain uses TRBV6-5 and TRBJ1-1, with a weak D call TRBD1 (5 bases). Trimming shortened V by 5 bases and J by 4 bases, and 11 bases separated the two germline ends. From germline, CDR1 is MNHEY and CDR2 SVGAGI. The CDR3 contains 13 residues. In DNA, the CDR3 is TGTGCCAGCAGTGCCGGGCAGGGCACTGAAGCTTTCTTT. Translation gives CASSAGQGTEAFF.

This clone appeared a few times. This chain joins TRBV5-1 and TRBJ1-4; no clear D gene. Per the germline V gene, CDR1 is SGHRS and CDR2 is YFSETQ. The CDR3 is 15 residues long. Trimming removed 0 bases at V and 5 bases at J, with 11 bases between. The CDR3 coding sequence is TGCGCCAGCAGCTTGGGTGGCTGGCCCAATGAAAAACTGTTTTTT. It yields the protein CASSLGGWPNEKLFF.

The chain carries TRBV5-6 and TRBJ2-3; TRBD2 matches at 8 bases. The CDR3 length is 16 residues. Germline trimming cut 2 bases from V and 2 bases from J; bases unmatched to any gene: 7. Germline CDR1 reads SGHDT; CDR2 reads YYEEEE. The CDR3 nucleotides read TGTGCCAGCAGCTTTCAACCGGGGGGGAACACAGATACGCAGTATTTT. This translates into CASSFQPGGNTDTQYF.

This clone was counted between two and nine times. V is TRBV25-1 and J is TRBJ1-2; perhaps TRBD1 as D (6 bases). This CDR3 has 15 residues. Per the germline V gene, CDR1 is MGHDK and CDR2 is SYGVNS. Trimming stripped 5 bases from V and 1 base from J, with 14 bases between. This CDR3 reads CASSPQGSGNYGYTF. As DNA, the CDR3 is TGTGCCAGCAGTCCACAGGGAAGTGGTAACTATGGCTACACCTTC.

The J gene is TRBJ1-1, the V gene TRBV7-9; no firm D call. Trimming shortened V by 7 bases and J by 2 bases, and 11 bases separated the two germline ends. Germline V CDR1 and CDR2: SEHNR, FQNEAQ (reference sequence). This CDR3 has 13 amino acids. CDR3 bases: TGTGCCAGCATCCTTAATGTCAACACTGAAGCTTTCTTT. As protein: CASILNVNTEAFF.

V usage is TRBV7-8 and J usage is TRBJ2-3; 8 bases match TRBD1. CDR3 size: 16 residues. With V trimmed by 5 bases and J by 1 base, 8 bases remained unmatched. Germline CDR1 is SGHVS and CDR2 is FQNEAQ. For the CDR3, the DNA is TGTGCCAGCAGCCCGAGGACAGGGAGTGGCACAGATACGCAGTATTTT. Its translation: CASSPRTGSGTDTQYF.

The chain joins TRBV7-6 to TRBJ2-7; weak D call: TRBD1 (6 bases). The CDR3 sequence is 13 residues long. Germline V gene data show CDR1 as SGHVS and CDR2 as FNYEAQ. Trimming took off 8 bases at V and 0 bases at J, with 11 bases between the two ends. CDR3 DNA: TGTGCCAGCGCACAGGGAAGCTCCTACGAGCAGTACTTC. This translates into CASAQGSSYEQYF.

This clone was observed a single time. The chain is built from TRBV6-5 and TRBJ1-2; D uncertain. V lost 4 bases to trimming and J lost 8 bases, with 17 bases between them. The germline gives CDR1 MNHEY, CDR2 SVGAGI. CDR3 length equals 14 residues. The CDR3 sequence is CASSFGTAGRGYTF. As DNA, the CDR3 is TGTGCCAGCAGTTTCGGTACAGCAGGAAGAGGCTACACCTTC.

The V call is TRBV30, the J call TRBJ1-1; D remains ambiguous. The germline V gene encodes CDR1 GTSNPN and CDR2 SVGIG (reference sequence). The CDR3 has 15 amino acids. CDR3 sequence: CAPPSKEQANTEAFF. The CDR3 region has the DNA TGTGCACCCCCCTCCAAAGAGCAGGCGAACACTGAAGCTTTCTTT.

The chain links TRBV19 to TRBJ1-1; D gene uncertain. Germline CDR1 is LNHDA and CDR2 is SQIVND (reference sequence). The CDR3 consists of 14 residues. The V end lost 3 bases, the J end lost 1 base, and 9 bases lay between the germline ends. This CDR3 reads CASSMDLRNTEAFF. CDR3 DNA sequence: TGTGCCAGTAGTATGGACTTAAGGAACACTGAAGCTTTCTTT.

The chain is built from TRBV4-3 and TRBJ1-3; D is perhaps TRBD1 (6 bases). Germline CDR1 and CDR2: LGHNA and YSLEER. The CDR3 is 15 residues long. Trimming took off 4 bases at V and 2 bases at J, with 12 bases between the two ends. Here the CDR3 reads CASSPNRAAGNTIYF. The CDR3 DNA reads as TGCGCCAGCAGCCCTAACAGGGCGGCTGGAAACACCATATATTTT.

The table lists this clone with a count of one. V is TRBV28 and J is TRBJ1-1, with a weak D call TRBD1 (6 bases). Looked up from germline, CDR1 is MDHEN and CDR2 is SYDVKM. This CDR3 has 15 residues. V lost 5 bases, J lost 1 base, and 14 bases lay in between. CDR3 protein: CASSRPGQQNTEAFF. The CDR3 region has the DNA TGTGCCAGCAGTCGACCGGGACAACAGAACACTGAAGCTTTCTTT.

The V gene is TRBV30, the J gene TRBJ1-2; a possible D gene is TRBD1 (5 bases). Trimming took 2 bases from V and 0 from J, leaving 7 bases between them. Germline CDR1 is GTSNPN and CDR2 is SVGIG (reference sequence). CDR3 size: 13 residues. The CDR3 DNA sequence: TGTGCCTGGAGTTCGACAGCTAACTATGGCTACACCTTC. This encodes CAWSSTANYGYTF.

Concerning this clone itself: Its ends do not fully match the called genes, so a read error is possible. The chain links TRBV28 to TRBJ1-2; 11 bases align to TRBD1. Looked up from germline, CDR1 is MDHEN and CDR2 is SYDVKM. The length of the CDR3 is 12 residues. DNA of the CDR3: TGTGCCAGCAGTTTGGACAGGGGGCGAATGGCCTTC. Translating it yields CASSLDRGRMAF.

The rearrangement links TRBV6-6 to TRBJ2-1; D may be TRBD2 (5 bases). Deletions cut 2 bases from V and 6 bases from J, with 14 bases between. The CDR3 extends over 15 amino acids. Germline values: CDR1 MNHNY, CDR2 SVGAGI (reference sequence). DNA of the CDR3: TGTGCCAGCAGTTACGACGGGGTTCTCGGCAATGAGCAGTTCTTC. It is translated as CASSYDGVLGNEQFF.

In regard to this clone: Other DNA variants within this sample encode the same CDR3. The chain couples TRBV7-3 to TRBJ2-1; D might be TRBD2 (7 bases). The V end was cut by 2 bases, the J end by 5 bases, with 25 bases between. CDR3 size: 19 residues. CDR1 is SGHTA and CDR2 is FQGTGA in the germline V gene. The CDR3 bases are TGTGCCAGCAGCTTAGTATCCAACCAACCGGGGGGCTTAGACAATGAGCAGTTCTTC. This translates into CASSLVSNQPGGLDNEQFF.

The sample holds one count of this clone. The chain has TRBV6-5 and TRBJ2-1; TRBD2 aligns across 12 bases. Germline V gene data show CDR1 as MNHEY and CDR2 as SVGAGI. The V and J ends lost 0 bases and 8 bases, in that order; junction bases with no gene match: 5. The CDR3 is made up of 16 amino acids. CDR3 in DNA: TGTGCCAGCAGTTACTCGACGGCTAGCGGGAGGGATGAGCAGTTCTTC. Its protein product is CASSYSTASGRDEQFF.

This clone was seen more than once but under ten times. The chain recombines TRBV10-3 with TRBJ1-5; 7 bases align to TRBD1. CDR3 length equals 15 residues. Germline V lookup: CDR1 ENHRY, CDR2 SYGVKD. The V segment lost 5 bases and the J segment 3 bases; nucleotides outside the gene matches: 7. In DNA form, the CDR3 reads TGTGCCATCAGTCCAGGGACAGCGAACAATCAGCCCCAGCATTTT. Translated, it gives CAISPGTANNQPQHF.

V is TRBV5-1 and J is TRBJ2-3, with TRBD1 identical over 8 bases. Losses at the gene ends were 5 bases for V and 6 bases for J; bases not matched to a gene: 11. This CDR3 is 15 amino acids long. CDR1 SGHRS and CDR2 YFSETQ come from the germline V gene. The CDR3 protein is CASRPQGALSDTQYF. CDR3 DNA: TGCGCCAGCAGGCCCCAGGGGGCGCTTTCGGATACGCAGTATTTT.

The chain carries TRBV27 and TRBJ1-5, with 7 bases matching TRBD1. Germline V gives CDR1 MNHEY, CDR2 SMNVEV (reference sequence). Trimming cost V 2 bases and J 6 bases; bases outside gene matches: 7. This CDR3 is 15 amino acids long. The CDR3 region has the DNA TGTGCCAGCAGTTTAGAGGGGGCGATGAGTCAGCCCCAGCATTTT. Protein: CASSLEGAMSQPQHF.

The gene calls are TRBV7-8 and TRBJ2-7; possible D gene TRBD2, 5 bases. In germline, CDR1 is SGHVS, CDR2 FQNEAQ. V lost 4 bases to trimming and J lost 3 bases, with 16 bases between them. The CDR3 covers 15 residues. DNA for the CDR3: TGTGCCAGCAGCTCCGACCCGGACGGGATCTACGAGCAGTACTTC. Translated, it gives CASSSDPDGIYEQYF.

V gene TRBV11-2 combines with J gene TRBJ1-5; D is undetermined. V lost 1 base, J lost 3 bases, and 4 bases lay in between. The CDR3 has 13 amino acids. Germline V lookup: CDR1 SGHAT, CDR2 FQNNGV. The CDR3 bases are TGTGCCAGCAGCTTAGCCCTCAATCAGCCCCAGCATTTT. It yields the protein CASSLALNQPQHF.

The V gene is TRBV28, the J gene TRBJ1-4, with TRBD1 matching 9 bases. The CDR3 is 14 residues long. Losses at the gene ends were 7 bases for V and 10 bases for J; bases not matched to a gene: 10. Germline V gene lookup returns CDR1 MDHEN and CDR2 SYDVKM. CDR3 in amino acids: CASTLTGGEGKLFF. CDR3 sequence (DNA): TGTGCCAGCACCCTGACAGGGGGAGAGGGAAAACTGTTTTTT.

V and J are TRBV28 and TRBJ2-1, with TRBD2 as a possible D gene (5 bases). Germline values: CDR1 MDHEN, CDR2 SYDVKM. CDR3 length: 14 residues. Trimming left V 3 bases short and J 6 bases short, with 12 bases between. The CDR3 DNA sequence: TGTGCCAGCAGTTTGACCCCGGGGTTCAATGAGCAGTTCTTC. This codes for CASSLTPGFNEQFF.

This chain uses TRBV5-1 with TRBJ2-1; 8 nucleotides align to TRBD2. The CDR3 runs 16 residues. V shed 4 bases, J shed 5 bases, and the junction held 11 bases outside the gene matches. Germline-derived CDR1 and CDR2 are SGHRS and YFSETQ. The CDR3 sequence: CASSGYSGAPNNEQFF. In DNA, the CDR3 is TGCGCCAGCAGCGGGTATAGCGGGGCTCCTAACAATGAGCAGTTCTTC.

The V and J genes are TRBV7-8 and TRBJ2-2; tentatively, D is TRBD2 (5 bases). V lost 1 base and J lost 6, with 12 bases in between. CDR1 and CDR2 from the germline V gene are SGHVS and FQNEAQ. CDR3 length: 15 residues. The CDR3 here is CASSLEAGGSGELFF. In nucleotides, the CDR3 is TGTGCCAGCAGCTTAGAAGCAGGAGGCTCCGGGGAGCTGTTTTTT. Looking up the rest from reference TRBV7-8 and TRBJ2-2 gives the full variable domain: GAGVSQSPRYKVAKRGQDVALRCDPISGHVSLFWYQQALGQGPEFLTYFQNEAQLDKSGLPSDRFFAERPEGSVSTLKIQRTQQEDSAVYLCASSLEAGGSGELFFGEGSRLTVL.

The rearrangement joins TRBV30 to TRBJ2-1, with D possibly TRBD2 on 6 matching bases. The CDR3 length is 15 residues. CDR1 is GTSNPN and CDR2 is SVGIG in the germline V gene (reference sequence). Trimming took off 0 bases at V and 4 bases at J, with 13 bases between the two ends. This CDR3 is CAWSVVRGPYNEQFF. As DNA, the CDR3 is TGTGCCTGGAGTGTTGTGCGGGGACCATACAATGAGCAGTTCTTC.

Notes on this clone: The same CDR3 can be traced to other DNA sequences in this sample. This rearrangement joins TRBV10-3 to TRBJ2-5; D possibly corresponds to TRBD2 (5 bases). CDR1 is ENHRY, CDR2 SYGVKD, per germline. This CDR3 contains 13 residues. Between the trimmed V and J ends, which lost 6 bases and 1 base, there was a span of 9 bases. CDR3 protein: CAISVDSQETQYF. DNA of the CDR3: TGTGCCATCAGCGTGGACTCCCAAGAGACCCAGTACTTC.

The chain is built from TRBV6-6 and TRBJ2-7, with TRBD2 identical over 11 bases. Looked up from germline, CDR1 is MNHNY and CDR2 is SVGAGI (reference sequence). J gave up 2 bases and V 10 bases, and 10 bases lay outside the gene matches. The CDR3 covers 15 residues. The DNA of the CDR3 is TGTGCCACCTCAGAGGGGACTAGCGGAACCTACGAGCAGTACTTC. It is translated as CATSEGTSGTYEQYF.

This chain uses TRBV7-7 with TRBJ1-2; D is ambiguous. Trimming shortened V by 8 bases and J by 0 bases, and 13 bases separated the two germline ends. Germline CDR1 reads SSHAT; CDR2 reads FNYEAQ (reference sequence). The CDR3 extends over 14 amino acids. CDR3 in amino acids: CASSGQEANYGYTF. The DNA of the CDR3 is TGTGCCAGCTCTGGTCAGGAAGCTAACTATGGCTACACCTTC.